This T cell receptor beta chain was observed in a study of cytomegalovirus exposure and HLA in healthy donors. The CDR3 totals 13 residues. Deletions cut 1 base from V and 5 bases from J, with 8 bases between. Germline values: CDR1 LNHNV, CDR2 YYDKDF (reference sequence). PCR primers comprised 60 Vbeta and 13 Jbeta primers. TCRdb's table, derived via immunoSEQ multiplex PCR, lists solely in-frame clones and lacks some. Counted here are approximately 100,000 clones, 70% occurring once; the ten biggest clones make up about a tenth. The source material was PBMCs. This receptor was identified in a man between 40 and 49 years old in good health and CMV-seropositive. The V call is TRBV15, the J call TRBJ1-2; D is uncertain. CDR3 sequence: CATSRVLQYGYTF. CDR3 DNA sequence: TGTGCCACCAGCAGAGTATTACAGTATGGCTACACCTTC.